Below, one T cell receptor beta chain is given with its context. These data originate in a study of spatial heterogeneity in lung cancer. Looking at the study overall: PBMC samples from follow-up, when available, were sequenced at a median of approximately two years post-resection.

Time point of the sample: blood at routine non-recurrence follow-up after resection. Whole RNA from tumor, nontumor lung or frozen PBMC was sequenced unsorted. A single record per CDR3 protein comes from TCRdb applying MiXCR to the 5' RACE reads. Of 95,000 to 130,000 distinct CDR3 sequences listed, 9% to 15% are singletons. The CDR3 contains 14 residues. The V and J ends lost 7 bases and 0 bases respectively, with 9 bases between them. The germline V gene encodes CDR1 MNHNS and CDR2 SASEGT. The sample here was PBMCs, taken at follow-up. The clonotype comes from a male donor with early-stage non-small cell lung cancer. The genes are TRBV6-1 and TRBJ1-4; D may be TRBD1 (5 bases). The CDR3 reads CASKTEATNEKLFF. The CDR3 DNA reads as TGTGCCAGCAAGACAGAAGCAACTAATGAAAAACTGTTTTTT.